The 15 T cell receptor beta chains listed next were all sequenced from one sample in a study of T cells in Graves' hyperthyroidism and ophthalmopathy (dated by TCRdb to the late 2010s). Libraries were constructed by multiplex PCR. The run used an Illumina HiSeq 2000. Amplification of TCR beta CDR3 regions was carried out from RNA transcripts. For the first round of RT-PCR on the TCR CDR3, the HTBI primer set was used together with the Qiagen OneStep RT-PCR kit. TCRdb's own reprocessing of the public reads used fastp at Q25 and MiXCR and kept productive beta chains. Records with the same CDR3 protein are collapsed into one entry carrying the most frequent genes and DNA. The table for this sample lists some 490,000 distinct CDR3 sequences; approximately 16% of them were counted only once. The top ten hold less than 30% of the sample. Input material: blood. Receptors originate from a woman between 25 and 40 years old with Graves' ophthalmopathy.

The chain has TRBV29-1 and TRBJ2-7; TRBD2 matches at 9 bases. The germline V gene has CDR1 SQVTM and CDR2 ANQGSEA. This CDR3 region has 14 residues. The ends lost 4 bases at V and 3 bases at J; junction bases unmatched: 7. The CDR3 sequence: CSVAASGAIYEQYF. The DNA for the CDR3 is TGCAGCGTTGCGGCTAGCGGGGCCATCTACGAGCAGTACTTC.

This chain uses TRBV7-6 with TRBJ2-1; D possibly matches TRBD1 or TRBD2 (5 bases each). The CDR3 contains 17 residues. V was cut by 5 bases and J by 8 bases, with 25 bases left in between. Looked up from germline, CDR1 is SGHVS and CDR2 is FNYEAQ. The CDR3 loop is CASSAALSGPIGYEQFF. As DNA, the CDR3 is TGTGCCAGCAGCGCAGCTCTCTCGGGACCGATAGGGTATGAGCAGTTCTTC. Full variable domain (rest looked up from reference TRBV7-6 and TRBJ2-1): GAGVSQSPRYKVTKRGQDVALRCDPISGHVSLYWYRQALGQGPEFLTYFNYEAQQDKSGLPNDRFSAERPEGSISTLTIQRTEQRDSAMYRCASSAALSGPIGYEQFFGPGTRLTVL.

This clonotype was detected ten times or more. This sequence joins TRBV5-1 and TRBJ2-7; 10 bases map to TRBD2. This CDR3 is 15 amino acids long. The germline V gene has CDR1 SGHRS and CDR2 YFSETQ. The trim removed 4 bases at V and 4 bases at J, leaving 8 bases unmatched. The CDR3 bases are TGCGCCAGCAGCCGCTCTAGCGGGAGTCATTACGAGCAGTACTTC. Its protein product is CASSRSSGSHYEQYF.

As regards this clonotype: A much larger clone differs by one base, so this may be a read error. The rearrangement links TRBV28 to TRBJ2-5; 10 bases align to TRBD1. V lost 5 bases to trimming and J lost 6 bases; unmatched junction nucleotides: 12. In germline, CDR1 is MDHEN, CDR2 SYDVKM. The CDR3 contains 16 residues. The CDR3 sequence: CASSLDRDRGEKTQYF. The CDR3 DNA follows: TGTGCCAGCAGTCTGGACCGGGACAGGGGAGAGAAGACCCAGTACTTC. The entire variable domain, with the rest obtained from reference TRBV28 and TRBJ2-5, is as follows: DVKVTQSSRYLVKRTGEKVFLECVQDMDHENMFWYRQDPGLGLRLIYFSYDVKMKEKGDIPEGYSVSREKKERFSLILESASTNQTSMYLCASSLDRDRGEKTQYFGPGTRLLVL.

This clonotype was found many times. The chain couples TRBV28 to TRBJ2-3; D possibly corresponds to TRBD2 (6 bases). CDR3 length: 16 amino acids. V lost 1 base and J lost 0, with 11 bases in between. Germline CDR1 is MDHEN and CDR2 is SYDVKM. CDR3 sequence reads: CASSLSGLTSTDTQYF. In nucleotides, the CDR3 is TGTGCCAGCAGTTTATCCGGACTAACTAGCACAGATACGCAGTATTTT.

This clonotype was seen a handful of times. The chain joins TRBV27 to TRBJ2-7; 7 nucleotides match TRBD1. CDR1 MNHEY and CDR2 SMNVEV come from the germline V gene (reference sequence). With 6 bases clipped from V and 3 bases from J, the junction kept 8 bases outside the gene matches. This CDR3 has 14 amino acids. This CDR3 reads CASSYRGLSYEQYF. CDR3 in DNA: TGTGCCAGCAGCTACAGGGGATTGAGCTACGAGCAGTACTTC.

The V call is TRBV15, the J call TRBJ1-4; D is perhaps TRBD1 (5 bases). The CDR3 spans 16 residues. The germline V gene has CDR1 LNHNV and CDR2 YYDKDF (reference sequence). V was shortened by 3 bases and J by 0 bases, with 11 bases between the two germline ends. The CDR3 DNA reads TGTGCCACCAGCAGGGGCCGAGGGGCAACTAATGAAAAACTGTTTTTT. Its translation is CATSRGRGATNEKLFF. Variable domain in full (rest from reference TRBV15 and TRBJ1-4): DAMVIQNPRYQVTQFGKPVTLSCSQTLNHNVMYWYQQKSSQAPKLLFHYYDKDFNNEADTPDNFQSRRPNTSFCFLDIRSPGLGDTAMYLCATSRGRGATNEKLFFGSGTQLSVL.

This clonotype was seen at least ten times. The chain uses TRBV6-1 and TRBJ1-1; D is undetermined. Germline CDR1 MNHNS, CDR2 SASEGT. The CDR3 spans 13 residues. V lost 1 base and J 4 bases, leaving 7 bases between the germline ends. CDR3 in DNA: TGTGCCAGCAGTGAAGGGGAGACCACTGAAGCTTTCTTT. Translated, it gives CASSEGETTEAFF.

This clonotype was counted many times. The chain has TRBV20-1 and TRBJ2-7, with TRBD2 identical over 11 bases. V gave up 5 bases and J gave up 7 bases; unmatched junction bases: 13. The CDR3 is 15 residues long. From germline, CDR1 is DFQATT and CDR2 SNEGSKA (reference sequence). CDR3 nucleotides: TGCAGTGCTTCGGCGGGAGGGACTAGCGGCTTGGAGCAGTACTTC. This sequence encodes CSASAGGTSGLEQYF.

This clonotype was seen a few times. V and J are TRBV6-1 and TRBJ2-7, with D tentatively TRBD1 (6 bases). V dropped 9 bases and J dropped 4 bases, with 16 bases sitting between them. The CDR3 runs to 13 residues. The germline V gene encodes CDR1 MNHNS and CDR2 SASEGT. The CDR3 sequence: CASYQGPRYEQYF. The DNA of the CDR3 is TGTGCCAGTTATCAGGGGCCCCGATACGAGCAGTACTTC.

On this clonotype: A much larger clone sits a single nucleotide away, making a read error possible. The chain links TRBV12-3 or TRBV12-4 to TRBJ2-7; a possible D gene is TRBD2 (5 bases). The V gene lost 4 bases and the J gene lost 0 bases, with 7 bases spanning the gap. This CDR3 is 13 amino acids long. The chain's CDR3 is CASSYEGSYEQYF. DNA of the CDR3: TGTGCCAGCAGTTATGAGGGCTCCTACGAGCAGTACTTC.

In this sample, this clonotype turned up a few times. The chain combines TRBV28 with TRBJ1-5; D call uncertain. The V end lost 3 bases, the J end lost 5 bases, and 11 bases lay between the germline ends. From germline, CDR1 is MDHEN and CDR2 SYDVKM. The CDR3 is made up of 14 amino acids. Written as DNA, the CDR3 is TGTGCCAGCAGTTTCCGTCTTATAGATCAGCCCCAGCATTTT. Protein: CASSFRLIDQPQHF. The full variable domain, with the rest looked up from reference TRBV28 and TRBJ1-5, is DVKVTQSSRYLVKRTGEKVFLECVQDMDHENMFWYRQDPGLGLRLIYFSYDVKMKEKGDIPEGYSVSREKKERFSLILESASTNQTSMYLCASSFRLIDQPQHFGDGTRLSIL.

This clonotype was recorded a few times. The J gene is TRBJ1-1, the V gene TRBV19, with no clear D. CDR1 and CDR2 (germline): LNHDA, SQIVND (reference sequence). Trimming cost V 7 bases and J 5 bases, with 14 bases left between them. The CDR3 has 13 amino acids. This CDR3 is CASTYGLGTEAFF. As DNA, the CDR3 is TGTGCCAGTACCTACGGGTTGGGTACTGAAGCTTTCTTT.

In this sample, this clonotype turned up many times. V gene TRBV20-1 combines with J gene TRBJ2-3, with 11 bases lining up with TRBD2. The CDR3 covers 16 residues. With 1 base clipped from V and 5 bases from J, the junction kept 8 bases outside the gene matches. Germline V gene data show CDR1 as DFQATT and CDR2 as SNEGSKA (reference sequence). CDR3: CSARGGTSGSLDTQYF. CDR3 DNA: TGCAGTGCTAGAGGTGGGACTAGCGGCTCCCTAGATACGCAGTATTTT.

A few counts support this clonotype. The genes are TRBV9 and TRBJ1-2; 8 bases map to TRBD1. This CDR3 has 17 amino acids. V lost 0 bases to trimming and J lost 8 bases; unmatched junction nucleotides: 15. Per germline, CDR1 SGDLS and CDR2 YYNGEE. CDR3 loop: CASSVGSGPQGARGYTF. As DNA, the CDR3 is TGTGCCAGCAGCGTAGGAAGTGGTCCTCAGGGGGCGCGGGGCTACACCTTC.